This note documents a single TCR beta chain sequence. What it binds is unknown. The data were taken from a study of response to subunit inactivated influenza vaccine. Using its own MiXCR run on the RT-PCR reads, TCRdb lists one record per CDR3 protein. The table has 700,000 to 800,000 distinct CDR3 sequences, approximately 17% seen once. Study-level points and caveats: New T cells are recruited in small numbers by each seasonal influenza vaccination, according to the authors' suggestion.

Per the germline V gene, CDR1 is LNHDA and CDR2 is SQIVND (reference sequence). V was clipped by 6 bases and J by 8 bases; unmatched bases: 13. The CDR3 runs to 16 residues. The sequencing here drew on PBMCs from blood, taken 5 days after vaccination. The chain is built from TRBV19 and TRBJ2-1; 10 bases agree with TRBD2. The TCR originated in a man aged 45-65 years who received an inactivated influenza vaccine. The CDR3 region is CASRGRLAGGFDEQFF. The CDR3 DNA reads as TGTGCCAGTAGAGGACGGTTAGCGGGAGGTTTCGATGAGCAGTTCTTC.